The 19 T cell receptor beta chains reported below all come from one sample, sequenced in a study of cytomegalovirus exposure and HLA in healthy donors. The primer mix had 60 Vbeta and 13 Jbeta primers. Measured with immunoSEQ multiplex PCR; TCRdb has only the in-frame clones, and not every one. The profile shows around 130,000 clones, just under 75% of them singletons. Specimen: PBMCs. The receptors shown here come from a man aged 40-49 years in good health and CMV-seropositive.

The J gene is TRBJ2-7, the V gene TRBV7-8; D unclear. Trimming left V 1 base short and J 5 bases short, with 9 bases between. The CDR3 has 13 amino acids. Germline lookup yields CDR1 SGHVS and CDR2 FQNEAQ. In nucleotides, the CDR3 is TGTGCCAGCAGCTTAGATTCTCGTGACGAGCAGTACTTC. This encodes CASSLDSRDEQYF.

This clone came up a few times. This chain connects TRBV15 to TRBJ2-3; 7 bases are a match to TRBD1. The CDR3 is 16 amino acids. In germline, CDR1 is LNHNV, CDR2 YYDKDF (reference sequence). V gave up 0 bases and J gave up 3 bases; unmatched junction bases: 6. CDR3 bases: TGTGCCACCAGCAGAGATGCGAGGGGGCGAACAGATACGCAGTATTTT. Protein: CATSRDARGRTDTQYF.

The chain combines TRBV4-1 with TRBJ2-3, with a possible D match to TRBD1 (6 bases). The V gene lost 3 bases and the J gene lost 0 bases, with 10 bases spanning the gap. Germline values: CDR1 MGHRA, CDR2 YSYEKL. The CDR3 has 15 residues. The CDR3 region is CASSQITGSTDTQYF. The CDR3, as DNA: TGCGCCAGCAGCCAGATAACAGGGAGCACAGATACGCAGTATTTT.

The gene calls are TRBV12-5 and TRBJ1-5, with 7 bases that match TRBD1. Losses at the gene ends were 6 bases for V and 4 bases for J; bases not matched to a gene: 3. Germline assignment: CDR1 LGHNT and CDR2 FRNRAP. The CDR3 runs 13 residues. Here the CDR3 DNA reads TGTGCTAGTGGATCGGACAGGAATCAGCCCCAGCATTTT. Translated: CASGSDRNQPQHF.

This chain links TRBV7-2 with TRBJ1-2; a possible D gene is TRBD1 (5 bases). The CDR3 is 11 amino acids. Trimming pared 11 bases from V and 4 bases from J, leaving 11 bases between. Germline loops: CDR1 SGHTA, CDR2 FQGNSA. This chain's CDR3 is CAVQASYGYTF. CDR3 bases: TGTGCCGTACAGGCTTCCTATGGCTACACCTTC.

The V and J genes are TRBV19 and TRBJ1-2; 7 bases are shared with TRBD1. Trimming cost V 4 bases and J 4 bases; bases outside gene matches: 9. The CDR3 contains 15 residues. Germline V gene sequence: CDR1 LNHDA, CDR2 SQIVND (reference sequence). CDR3 amino acids: CASSKQTGTVYGYTF. CDR3 nucleotides: TGTGCCAGTAGTAAACAGACAGGGACCGTCTATGGCTACACCTTC. Full variable domain (remainder filled in from reference TRBV19 and TRBJ1-2): DGGITQSPKYLFRKEGQNVTLSCEQNLNHDAMYWYRQDPGQGLRLIYYSQIVNDFQKGDIAEGYSVSREKKESFPLTVTSAQKNPTAFYLCASSKQTGTVYGYTFGSGTRLTVV.

The rearrangement links TRBV5-1 to TRBJ2-5; 9 positions agree with TRBD2. The ends lost 2 bases at V and 1 base at J; junction bases unmatched: 3. Germline V gives CDR1 SGHRS, CDR2 YFSETQ. This CDR3 is built from 15 residues. For the CDR3, the DNA is TGCGCCAGCAGCTTAGCGGGAGGTCCCCAAGAGACCCAGTACTTC. Translated: CASSLAGGPQETQYF.

The chain joins TRBV5-1 to TRBJ2-5; D perhaps matches TRBD2 (6 bases). The CDR3 extends over 15 amino acids. Trimming cost V 5 bases and J 4 bases, with 18 bases left between them. Germline values: CDR1 SGHRS, CDR2 YFSETQ. CDR3 loop: CASSLLRDYGETQYF. CDR3 sequence (DNA): TGCGCCAGCAGTTTGCTGCGGGATTATGGAGAGACCCAGTACTTC.

This clone was recorded a few times. The J gene is TRBJ2-1, the V gene TRBV6-6; 7 nucleotides match TRBD2. Germline CDR1 reads MNHNY; CDR2 reads SVGAGI (reference sequence). The CDR3 runs 14 residues. Trimming removed 7 bases from V and 6 bases from J; junction bases left unmatched: 9. The CDR3 coding sequence is TGTGCCAGCAAGGGTTTTCCGGGGGGCAATGAGCAGTTCTTC. Protein sequence: CASKGFPGGNEQFF.

This clone has a single count. V usage is TRBV5-1 and J usage is TRBJ2-2; 11 nucleotides agree with TRBD2. Unmatched junction bases numbered 7, after V lost 5 bases and J lost 1 base. The CDR3 length is 17 residues. Germline lookup yields CDR1 SGHRS and CDR2 YFSETQ. The CDR3, as DNA: TGCGCCAGCAGATTCGGGCTAGCGGGAGGGAACACCGGGGAGCTGTTTTTT. Translating gives CASRFGLAGGNTGELFF.

The V and J genes are TRBV5-1 and TRBJ2-2; 9 nucleotides align to TRBD1. The CDR3 runs 17 residues. Per the germline V gene, CDR1 is SGHRS and CDR2 is YFSETQ. V lost 1 base to trimming and J lost 5 bases; unmatched junction nucleotides: 9. CDR3 DNA: TGCGCCAGCAGCTTGATGCCACAGGGGGCAGGGACCGGGGAGCTGTTTTTT. The encoded protein is CASSLMPQGAGTGELFF.

The V and J genes are TRBV5-6 and TRBJ2-3; D is ambiguous. Germline CDR1 SGHDT, CDR2 YYEEEE. This CDR3 comprises 12 residues. V was cut by 2 bases and J by 8 bases, with 9 bases left in between. The CDR3 protein is CASSLWLGTQYF. As DNA, the CDR3 is TGTGCCAGCAGCTTATGGCTTGGTACGCAGTATTTT.

This chain joins TRBV10-3 and TRBJ2-7; 9 bases line up with TRBD1. Per the germline V gene, CDR1 is ENHRY and CDR2 is SYGVKD. The trim removed 11 bases at V and 5 bases at J, leaving 7 bases unmatched. The CDR3 runs to 12 residues. The CDR3 DNA follows: TGTGCCTCAATAGGGACAGGGAACGAGCAGTACTTC. The encoded protein is CASIGTGNEQYF.

The rearrangement links TRBV5-1 to TRBJ2-1; TRBD1 matches 7 bases. CDR3 length: 14 amino acids. CDR1 is SGHRS and CDR2 is YFSETQ in the germline V gene. The J segment lost 5 bases and the V segment lost 6 bases, leaving 8 bases of the junction unmatched. DNA of the CDR3: TGCGCCAGCACTATAGGGACAGCGAACAATGAGCAGTTCTTC. Translation gives CASTIGTANNEQFF.

The CDR3 DNA reads as TGTGCCTGGAGCCGGGACAGTAGGGAGACCCAGTACTTC. Translation: CAWSRDSRETQYF. The V and J genes are TRBV30 and TRBJ2-5; 7 bases match TRBD1. The CDR3 covers 13 residues. CDR1 and CDR2 (germline): GTSNPN, SVGIG (reference sequence). V was clipped by 3 bases and J by 5 bases; unmatched bases: 6.

On this clone itself: The same CDR3 arises from other DNA sequences in this sample as well. This sequence joins TRBV5-1 and TRBJ2-5; D is unclear. Germline V gene sequence: CDR1 SGHRS, CDR2 YFSETQ. This CDR3 has 13 residues. Deletions cut 0 bases from V and 2 bases from J, with 5 bases between. CDR3 in amino acids: CASSLGLQETQYF. In DNA form, the CDR3 reads TGCGCCAGCAGCTTGGGGCTGCAAGAGACCCAGTACTTC.

This chain joins TRBV10-3 and TRBJ2-6, with 8 bases that match TRBD1. The germline gives CDR1 ENHRY, CDR2 SYGVKD. The CDR3 runs 18 residues. J gave up 1 base and V 5 bases, and 10 bases lay outside the gene matches. The CDR3 loop is CAISTRQGKASGANVLTF. CDR3 bases: TGTGCCATCAGTACCCGACAGGGGAAGGCGTCTGGGGCCAACGTCCTGACTTTC.

V usage is TRBV7-9 and J usage is TRBJ2-6; perhaps TRBD1 as D (5 bases). CDR1 SEHNR and CDR2 FQNEAQ come from the germline V gene (reference sequence). Trimming took off 3 bases at V and 1 base at J, with 10 bases between the two ends. The CDR3 runs to 16 residues. CDR3 DNA: TGTGCCAGCAGCTTGCCTGACAGATCTGGGGCCAACGTCCTGACTTTC. Translating it yields CASSLPDRSGANVLTF.

This clone has a single count. This rearrangement joins TRBV5-6 to TRBJ1-2; D not certain. Trimming shortened V by 0 bases and J by 5 bases, and 11 bases separated the two germline ends. CDR1 is SGHDT and CDR2 is YYEEEE in the germline V gene. The CDR3 contains 14 residues. The CDR3 is CASSLGRDTYGYTF. The CDR3 region has the DNA TGTGCCAGCAGCTTGGGCCGAGACACGTATGGCTACACCTTC. The full variable domain, in which reference TRBV5-6 and TRBJ1-2 provide the parts outside the CDR3, is DAGVTQSPTHLIKTRGQQVTLRCSPKSGHDTVSWYQQALGQGPQFIFQYYEEEERQRGNFPDRFSGHQFPNYSSELNVNALLLGDSALYLCASSLGRDTYGYTFGSGTRLTVV.